Presented here are 9 T cell receptor beta chains from one specimen sequenced in a study of T cell repertoires in cytomegalovirus infection. TCRdb processed the reads anew with MiXCR; each CDR3 protein has one entry. The table has almost 550,000 distinct CDR3 sequences, 15% to 20% seen once. The sample taken for sequencing was CD8+ T cells from PBMCs. The receptors stem from a human donor in good health (CMV status not recorded). Some clones in this sample may be carry-over from other donors' samples.

The sample holds many counts of this clonotype. The chain joins TRBV27 to TRBJ2-7; 7 nucleotides match TRBD1. The germline gives CDR1 MNHEY, CDR2 SMNVEV (reference sequence). V trimming: 5 bases; J trimming: 2 bases; junction bases outside the gene matches: 3. The CDR3 covers 13 residues. The CDR3 loop reads CASSQGQPYEQYF. The CDR3 nucleotides are TGTGCCAGCAGTCAGGGACAGCCCTACGAGCAGTACTTC.

This clonotype was seen only once. The chain carries TRBV7-2 and TRBJ2-7, with a tentative D call TRBD2 (5 bases). The length of the CDR3 is 11 residues. The V gene lost 4 bases and the J gene lost 12 bases, with 13 bases spanning the gap. Germline V CDR1 and CDR2: SGHTA, FQGNSA. The CDR3 reads CASSYTDYTYF. In nucleotides, the CDR3 is TGTGCCAGCAGCTACACCGACTATACGTACTTC.

This clonotype was seen only a few times. The chain carries TRBV19 and TRBJ1-2; weak D call: TRBD1 (6 bases). CDR3 length equals 15 residues. Trimming took 4 bases from V and 4 from J, leaving 16 bases between them. Germline assignment: CDR1 LNHDA and CDR2 SQIVND (reference sequence). CDR3 bases: TGTGCCAGTAGTACCCTCCAAGACAGGATCTATGGCTACACCTTC. This translates into CASSTLQDRIYGYTF.

As to this clonotype: This may be a read error: a much more frequent sequence differs by one nucleotide. Because the CDR3 is missing its conserved closing phenylalanine or tryptophan, this is likely a read error. The rearrangement links TRBV7-9 to TRBJ2-1; D ambiguous. Germline values: CDR1 SEHNR, CDR2 FQNEAQ (reference sequence). CDR3 length: 13 amino acids. V was clipped by 1 base and J by 6 bases, with 7 bases between them. DNA for the CDR3: TGTGCCAGCAGCTTAGGCGAGTTCAATGAGCAGTTCTTA. Amino acids: CASSLGEFNEQFL.

This clonotype was detected a few times. The V and J genes are TRBV19 and TRBJ2-7, with 13 bases fitting TRBD2. V lost 5 bases to trimming and J lost 0 bases; unmatched junction nucleotides: 7. The length of the CDR3 is 17 residues. Germline V gives CDR1 LNHDA, CDR2 SQIVND (reference sequence). The CDR3 region is CASSLGLAGAASYEQYF. CDR3 DNA: TGTGCCAGTAGTCTTGGACTAGCGGGAGCTGCCTCCTACGAGCAGTACTTC.

The chain is built from TRBV7-9 and TRBJ2-1, with TRBD2 identical over 14 bases. V shed 5 bases, J shed 0 bases, and the junction held 15 bases outside the gene matches. CDR1 is SEHNR, CDR2 FQNEAQ, per germline (reference sequence). CDR3 size: 21 residues. CDR3 bases: TGTGCCAGCAGCCACCAAGTCCGACTAGCGGGAGGGTTGAGCTCCTACAATGAGCAGTTCTTC. Residues: CASSHQVRLAGGLSSYNEQFF.

This clonotype was recorded a few times. The chain is built from TRBV6-6 and TRBJ1-1, with D hard to call. Germline V gene lookup returns CDR1 MNHNY and CDR2 SVGAGI (reference sequence). Trimming took 3 bases from V and 2 from J, leaving 10 bases between them. CDR3 length: 14 residues. CDR3 coding DNA: TGTGCCAGCAGTTATACCGGCCTAAACACTGAAGCTTTCTTT. Translation gives CASSYTGLNTEAFF.

This clonotype was counted between two and nine times. V is TRBV9 and J is TRBJ1-2; maybe TRBD1 (6 bases). V was cut by 0 bases and J by 2 bases, with 17 bases left in between. The CDR3 covers 17 residues. From germline, CDR1 is SGDLS and CDR2 YYNGEE. The CDR3 here is CASSVEGQAATNYGYTF. The DNA of the CDR3 is TGTGCCAGCAGCGTAGAGGGACAAGCGGCCACAAACTATGGCTACACCTTC. Variable domain in full (rest from reference TRBV9 and TRBJ1-2): DSGVTQTPKHLITATGQRVTLRCSPRSGDLSVYWYQQSLDQGLQFLIQYYNGEERAKGNILERFSAQQFPDLHSELNLSSLELGDSALYFCASSVEGQAATNYGYTFGSGTRLTVV.

This clonotype has just a few counts. This rearrangement joins TRBV24-1 to TRBJ2-1; no firm D call. From germline, CDR1 is KGHDR and CDR2 SFDVKD. The CDR3 length is 17 residues. The ends were cut back, 0 bases at V and 9 bases at J, with 20 bases in the middle. CDR3: CATSDLNPNIPSTEQFF. As DNA, the CDR3 is TGTGCCACCAGTGATTTGAACCCTAACATACCAAGTACTGAGCAGTTCTTC.